The 8 T cell receptor beta chains reported below all come from one sample, sequenced in a study of shared clonotypes between healthy human individuals. TCRdb's table, derived via immunoSEQ multiplex PCR, lists solely in-frame clones and lacks some. Of about 1.5 million clones in the sample, under 99% were seen once. The sample was naive CD4+ T cells sorted from blood. Subset specified: CD45RA+ positively selected. Every receptor here comes from a man aged 25 to 45 in good health.

In its sample, this clone was seen once. This same CDR3 is encoded by further DNA sequences in the sample. This chain uses TRBV6-5 with TRBJ2-1, with no clear D. Germline-derived CDR1 and CDR2 are MNHEY and SVGAGI. V was trimmed by 5 bases and J by 7 bases, leaving 9 bases between them. The CDR3 has 12 amino acids. Written as DNA, the CDR3 is TGTGCCAGCAGTCCCCGGTCGAATGAGCAGTTCTTC. Translation: CASSPRSNEQFF.

DNA of the CDR3: TGTGCCAGCAGCTTGGGAGGGCCCACTGAAGCTTTCTTT. Translated: CASSLGGPTEAFF. The genes are TRBV5-6 and TRBJ1-1; the D is unclear. The V end was cut by 0 bases, the J end by 4 bases, with 7 bases between. The germline gives CDR1 SGHDT, CDR2 YYEEEE. The CDR3 length is 13 residues.

The chain carries TRBV7-8 and TRBJ2-7; D is unresolved. Between the trimmed V and J ends, which lost 6 bases and 3 bases, there was a span of 15 bases. CDR1 and CDR2 (germline): SGHVS, FQNEAQ. CDR3 length: 14 amino acids. The CDR3 sequence: CASRFLVSSYEQYF. The CDR3 DNA sequence: TGTGCCAGCAGATTCCTGGTGTCCAGCTACGAGCAGTACTTC.

The gene calls are TRBV5-4 and TRBJ2-5; 9 bases map to TRBD1. CDR1 is SGHNT, CDR2 YYREEE, per germline (reference sequence). This CDR3 comprises 14 residues. The trim removed 2 bases at V and 5 bases at J, leaving 4 bases unmatched. CDR3 region: CASSLQGAKETQYF. CDR3 nucleotide sequence: TGTGCCAGCAGCTTACAGGGGGCGAAGGAGACCCAGTACTTC. The full variable domain, with the rest looked up from reference TRBV5-4 and TRBJ2-5, is ETGVTQSPTHLIKTRGQQVTLRCSSQSGHNTVSWYQQALGQGPQFIFQYYREEENGRGNFPPRFSGLQFPNYSSELNVNALELDDSALYLCASSLQGAKETQYFGPGTRLLVL.

The rearrangement links TRBV28 to TRBJ1-2; possibly TRBD1 for D (5 bases). CDR3 length equals 16 residues. CDR1 is MDHEN and CDR2 is SYDVKM in the germline V gene. The V end lost 6 bases, the J end lost 3 bases, and 20 bases lay between the germline ends. CDR3 DNA sequence: TGTGCCAGCAGATCCCCCGCCGGGACGGGCCACTATGGCTACACCTTC. Protein: CASRSPAGTGHYGYTF.

The chain employs TRBV5-1 and TRBJ1-1; D is undetermined. V was pared by 0 bases and J by 2 bases, with 5 bases between. Germline V gene sequence: CDR1 SGHRS, CDR2 YFSETQ. The CDR3 covers 13 residues. The CDR3 region has the DNA TGCGCCAGCAGCTTGGGGGATAACACTGAAGCTTTCTTT. Protein: CASSLGDNTEAFF.

The gene calls are TRBV6-5 and TRBJ2-3; D uncertain. The V end was cut by 3 bases, the J end by 0 bases, with 10 bases between. Germline assignment: CDR1 MNHEY and CDR2 SVGAGI. The CDR3 loop spans 15 amino acids. The CDR3 DNA sequence: TGTGCCAGCAGTTATGGGCGAGCAAGCACAGATACGCAGTATTTT. Its translation is CASSYGRASTDTQYF.

The rearrangement uses TRBV5-4 and TRBJ1-2; 8 bases line up with TRBD1. With 4 bases clipped from V and 13 bases from J, the junction kept 18 bases outside the gene matches. This CDR3 spans 15 amino acids. Germline values: CDR1 SGHNT, CDR2 YYREEE (reference sequence). CDR3 bases: TGTGCCAGCAGCACCGAACCGGGACAGGCCTTCGGGAGCACCTTC. It yields the protein CASSTEPGQAFGSTF.